This T cell receptor beta chain was sequenced during a study of blood T cell repertoires in COVID-19. Background on the study: The samples span acute and convalescent COVID-19 from the United States, Italy and Spain.

Germline-derived CDR1 and CDR2 are MNHEY and SVGAGI. The CDR3 runs to 15 residues. V gave up 6 bases and J gave up 3 bases; unmatched junction bases: 8. The table came from immunoSEQ multiplex PCR; TCRdb's copy has only in-frame clones and leaves some out. The sample shows about 50,000 clones, roughly 83% of them seen only once. V usage is TRBV6-5 and J usage is TRBJ2-7, with TRBD1 matching 10 bases. The sequence was collected from a human donor in a cohort sampled during active COVID-19. Sequenced material: peripheral blood. The CDR3 loop reads CASRTPWTGGYEQYF. The CDR3, as DNA: TGTGCCAGCAGAACGCCCTGGACAGGGGGCTACGAGCAGTACTTC.